This TCR beta chain was sequenced for a study of blood T cell repertoires in COVID-19. Study processing details: Cell counts per sample came from amplifying reference gene primers. Sequencing used immunoSEQ multiplex PCR; TCRdb keeps in-frame clones, though not all of them. The V and J calls and clone size are taken from that table; D and trimming were inferred from the DNA. The top ten hold about 3.4% of the sample, which has under 300,000 clones, approximately 88% seen once. V dropped 0 bases and J dropped 2; count of bases not matched to a gene: 3. CDR1 is SGHNT, CDR2 YYREEE, per germline (reference sequence). The CDR3 is made up of 15 amino acids.

This sequence was found in a woman aged 40 to 50 who had been exposed to COVID-19. What was sequenced was PBMCs or T cells enriched from blood (not recorded which). The V call is TRBV5-4, the J call TRBJ2-3; 7 positions agree with TRBD1. CDR3 region: CASSLGTGVTDTQYF. DNA for the CDR3: TGTGCCAGCAGCTTGGGGACAGGAGTCACAGATACGCAGTATTTT.